This T cell receptor (beta chain) was recorded in a study of T cells after yellow fever vaccination. Germline CDR1 SQVTM, CDR2 ANQGSEA. Germline trimming cut 3 bases from V and 3 bases from J; bases unmatched to any gene: 4. The CDR3 covers 13 residues. They built TCR cDNA with 5'RACE template switching, a step that put in a universal primer site and UMIs. From the 5' RACE reads, TCRdb called clonotypes with MiXCR, one entry per CDR3 protein. The data contain around 340,000 distinct CDR3 sequences, 8.7% of them singletons. Of note for this clonotype: The antigen remains unidentified.

The study, taken as a whole, reports: Most primary-vaccination clones recurred post-booster (roughly 97% CD4, 88% CD8).

The clonotype originates from a man younger than 30 who received the YFV17D yellow fever vaccine. The input for sequencing was PBMCs, taken on the day of the first yellow fever vaccination. The chain recombines TRBV29-1 with TRBJ1-1; 7 bases map to TRBD1. The chain's CDR3 is CSVDQGGDTEAFF. The DNA for the CDR3 is TGCAGCGTTGATCAGGGGGGTGACACTGAAGCTTTCTTT.